The sequence of this T cell receptor beta chain was determined in a study of blood T cell repertoires in COVID-19. About the study: Nucleic acid was either cDNA or gDNA, and it came from T cells, B-cell-depleted T cells, or PBMCs.

In its sample, this clone was seen a few times. Generated by immunoSEQ multiplex PCR, the TCRdb table keeps only in-frame clones and is missing some. The sample contains about 300,000 clones, about 85% of which appear only once. Sequences were obtained from peripheral blood. This clonotype was sampled from a human donor in a cohort sampled during active COVID-19.

Written as DNA, the CDR3 is TGTGCCAGTTCAAGGGACAGGGGTTTTGAGAAGAATCAGCCCCAGCATTTT. Its protein is CASSRDRGFEKNQPQHF. The V call is TRBV19, the J call TRBJ1-5; 10 bases match TRBD1. V shed 8 bases, J shed 4 bases, and the junction held 14 bases outside the gene matches. The V gene's germline CDR1 is LNHDA and CDR2 SQIVND (reference sequence). This CDR3 is 17 amino acids long.